Listed below are T cell receptor beta chains from one sample, sequenced in a study of prognosis after radiotherapy for stage I lung cancer. TCRdb used MiXCR to reprocess the multiplex PCR reads, holding one entry per CDR3 protein. The sample records approximately 30,000 distinct CDR3 sequences, roughly 40% being singletons. The material was PBMCs, obtained before or after stereotactic body radiation therapy (not recorded which). The receptors were sampled from a donor over 45 with non-small cell lung cancer. Both conserved end residues are part of each CDR3. Each record gives: clone size, V gene, D gene, J gene, CDR3 protein, CDR3 DNA. D genes are given only for firm matches. For some rows the clone size is stated as once, few or many, or as a class when expanded; others skip it.

>many|TRBV12-5|NA|TRBJ2-5
CASGPGTPQEAQYF
TGTGCTAGTGGTCCTGGGACGCCCCAAGAGGCCCAGTACTTC
>many|TRBV11-3|TRBD1|TRBJ2-7
CASSLATRDRELYEQYF
TGTGCCAGCAGCTTGGCAACCCGGGACAGGGAACTCTACGAGCAGTACTTC
>many|TRBV12-3/TRBV12-4|NA|TRBJ1-4
CASSSREEEKLFF
TGTGCCAGCAGTTCCAGGGAAGAGGAAAAACTGTTTTTT
>many|TRBV24-1|TRBD2|TRBJ2-3
CATTAGGETDTQYF
TGTGCCACCACCGCGGGGGGCGAAACAGATACGCAGTATTTT
>NA|TRBV6-2/TRBV6-3|NA|TRBJ2-7
CASRRLGGNSRYEQYF
TGTGCCAGCAGGCGACTCGGTGGCAACTCGCGCTACGAGCAGTACTTC
>NA|TRBV6-1|NA|TRBJ2-2
CASSHRPERTGEPFF
TGTGCCAGCAGCCACCGTCCCGAAAGGACCGGGGAGCCGTTTTTT
>many|TRBV7-2|NA|TRBJ2-7
CASSSAGPYEQYF
TGTGCCAGCAGCTCGGCAGGTCCCTACGAGCAGTACTTC
>many|TRBV2|NA|TRBJ2-3
CASSAQFTDTQYF
TGTGCCAGCAGCGCACAGTTCACAGATACGCAGTATTTT
>NA|TRBV12-3/TRBV12-4|NA|TRBJ2-7
CASRPRGAYEQYF
TGTGCCAGCAGACCACGGGGAGCCTACGAGCAGTACTTC
>NA|TRBV28|NA|TRBJ2-7
CASSPPWGEQYF
TGTGCCAGCAGTCCCCCCTGGGGGGAGCAGTACTTC
>many|TRBV5-1|NA|TRBJ1-6
CASSLVGRSWSALHF
TGCGCCAGCAGCTTGGTAGGCAGATCGTGGTCGGCCCTCCACTTT